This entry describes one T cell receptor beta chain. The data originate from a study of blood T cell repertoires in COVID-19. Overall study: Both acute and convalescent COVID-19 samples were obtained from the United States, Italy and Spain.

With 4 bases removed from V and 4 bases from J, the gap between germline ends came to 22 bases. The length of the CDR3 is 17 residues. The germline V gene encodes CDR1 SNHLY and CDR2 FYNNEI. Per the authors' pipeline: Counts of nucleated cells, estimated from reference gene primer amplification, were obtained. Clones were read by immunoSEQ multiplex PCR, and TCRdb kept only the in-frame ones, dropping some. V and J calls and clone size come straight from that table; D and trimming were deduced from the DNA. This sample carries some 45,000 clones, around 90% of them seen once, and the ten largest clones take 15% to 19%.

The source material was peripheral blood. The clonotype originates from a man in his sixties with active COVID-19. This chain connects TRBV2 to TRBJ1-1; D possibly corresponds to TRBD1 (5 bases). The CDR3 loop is CASSAGGGEGQVTEAFF. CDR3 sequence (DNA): TGTGCCAGCAGTGCCGGGGGAGGGGAGGGGCAGGTCACTGAAGCTTTCTTT.